Below are 7 T cell receptor beta chains sequenced from a single sample in a study of blood T cells in healthy people across ages. A second roughly 6 to 11 cycle PCR used barcoded and J-beta primers. From the 5' RACE reads, TCRdb called clonotypes with MiXCR, one entry per CDR3 protein. The repertoire has around 750,000 distinct CDR3 sequences, about 53% of them found once; the top ten carry under 50%. The sequenced sample was blood. The receptors derive from a man older than 75 in good health.

This chain's CDR3 is CASSQPGLAQHNEQFF. The CDR3 DNA reads as TGTGCCAGCTCTCAACCGGGACTAGCCCAGCACAATGAGCAGTTCTTC. The genes are TRBV18 and TRBJ2-1, with 9 bases that match TRBD2. V was clipped by 6 bases and J by 5 bases; unmatched bases: 11. Germline values: CDR1 KGHSH, CDR2 LQKENI. The CDR3 runs to 16 residues. The entire variable domain, with the rest obtained from reference TRBV18 and TRBJ2-1, is as follows: NAGVMQNPRHLVRRRGQEARLRCSPMKGHSHVYWYRQLPEEGLKFMVYLQKENIIDESGMPKERFSAEFPKEGPSILRIQQVVRGDSAAYFCASSQPGLAQHNEQFFGPGTRLTVL.

This sequence joins TRBV7-2 and TRBJ2-3, with TRBD2 identical over 9 bases. Per germline, CDR1 SGHTA and CDR2 FQGNSA. After removal of 0 bases from V and 6 bases from J, the junction contained 7 bases not matched to a gene. This CDR3 has 16 residues. For the CDR3, the DNA is TGTGCCAGCAGCTTAGCGGCTAGCGGGATTCGGGATACGCAGTATTTT. This translates into CASSLAASGIRDTQYF.

The gene calls are TRBV20-1 and TRBJ2-7, with D unclear. The CDR3 is 13 amino acids. V was clipped by 3 bases and J by 5 bases, with 14 bases between them. Germline loops: CDR1 DFQATT, CDR2 SNEGSKA (reference sequence). The CDR3 bases are TGCAGTGCTAGTGGTAGCCGGGTCGACGAGCAGTACTTC. This codes for CSASGSRVDEQYF.

The V gene is TRBV2, the J gene TRBJ2-1, with D possibly TRBD2 on 5 matching bases. Germline V lookup: CDR1 SNHLY, CDR2 FYNNEI. The V end was cut by 5 bases, the J end by 7 bases, with 12 bases between. The CDR3 is 13 residues long. The CDR3 spells CASSPNGLNEQFF. DNA for the CDR3: TGTGCCAGCAGTCCGAACGGACTTAATGAGCAGTTCTTC. Together with reference TRBV2 and TRBJ2-1, the CDR3 gives the full variable domain: EPEVTQTPSHQVTQMGQEVILRCVPISNHLYFYWYRQILGQKVEFLVSFYNNEISEKSEIFDDQFSVERPDGSNFTLKIRSTKLEDSAMYFCASSPNGLNEQFFGPGTRLTVL.

The chain uses TRBV20-1 and TRBJ2-1; no definite D call. Trimming left V 1 base short and J 8 bases short, with 15 bases between. Germline CDR1 reads DFQATT; CDR2 reads SNEGSKA (reference sequence). The CDR3 sequence is 14 residues long. The CDR3 region is CSARAQKVRDEQFF. CDR3 in DNA: TGCAGTGCTAGAGCACAGAAGGTTCGGGATGAGCAGTTCTTC.

This clonotype was seen more than once but under ten times. The gene calls are TRBV6-5 and TRBJ1-3; no firm D call. This CDR3 spans 18 amino acids. Germline V lookup: CDR1 MNHEY, CDR2 SVGAGI. The V end lost 2 bases, the J end lost 0 bases, and 17 bases lay between the germline ends. The CDR3 is CASSYVTGPLLSGNTIYF. The CDR3 coding sequence is TGTGCCAGCAGTTACGTTACCGGGCCGCTGCTCTCTGGAAACACCATATATTTT.

The chain's CDR3 is CSVGGATYGYTF. Here the CDR3 DNA reads TGCAGCGTTGGGGGGGCCACCTATGGCTACACCTTC. The chain joins TRBV29-1 to TRBJ1-2; D is perhaps TRBD1 (6 bases). V lost 4 bases and J lost 4, with 10 bases in between. CDR1 SQVTM and CDR2 ANQGSEA come from the germline V gene. The CDR3 loop spans 12 amino acids.